This TCR beta chain stems from a study of T cell responses to AZD1222 COVID-19 vaccine. This CDR3 spans 16 amino acids. V shed 4 bases, J shed 5 bases, and the junction held 7 bases outside the gene matches. The V gene's germline CDR1 is SGHNT and CDR2 YENEEA. As to this clone: Its antigen is not known.

Profiled with immunoSEQ multiplex PCR; TCRdb holds only in-frame clones, not every one. The table has fewer than 120,000 clones, over 85% seen once; the top ten hold 15%. Both about-4-week and about-12-week second-dose recipients were combined. Study findings and constraints: Targeting of unmutated variant regions was reportedly seen in nearly half of spike-specific TCRs. Among the donors, most were white British and more were female, and clonal diversity was possibly underestimated. Vaccine-associated CD4 TCRs spanned spike, dominant at 160-218 and 743-854.

The chain combines TRBV11-3 with TRBJ2-3, with TRBD2 identical over 12 bases. The sequenced sample was peripheral blood, obtained 28 days after the second AZD1222 dose. The TCR comes from an adult who received the AZD1222 COVID-19 vaccine. CDR3 DNA sequence: TGTGCCAGCAGCTCAGAGGGACTAGCGGGTGTAGATACGCAGTATTTT. Translated, it gives CASSSEGLAGVDTQYF. Using reference TRBV11-3 and TRBJ2-3 for the parts outside the CDR3, the full variable domain is EAGVVQSPRYKIIEKKQPVAFWCNPISGHNTLYWYLQNLGQGPELLIRYENEEAVDDSQLPKDRFSAERLKGVDSTLKIQPAELGDSAVYLCASSSEGLAGVDTQYFGPGTRLTVL.